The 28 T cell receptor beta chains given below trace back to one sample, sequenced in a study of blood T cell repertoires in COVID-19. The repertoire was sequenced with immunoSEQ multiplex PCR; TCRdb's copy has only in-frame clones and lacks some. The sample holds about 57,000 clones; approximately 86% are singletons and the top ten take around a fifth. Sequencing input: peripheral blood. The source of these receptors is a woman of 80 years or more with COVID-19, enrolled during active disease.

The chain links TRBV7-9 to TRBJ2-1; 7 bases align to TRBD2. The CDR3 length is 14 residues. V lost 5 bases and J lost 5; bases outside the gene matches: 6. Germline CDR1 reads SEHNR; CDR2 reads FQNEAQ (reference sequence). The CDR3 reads CASSQRDPNNEQFF. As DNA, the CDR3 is TGTGCCAGCAGCCAGCGGGATCCCAACAATGAGCAGTTCTTC.

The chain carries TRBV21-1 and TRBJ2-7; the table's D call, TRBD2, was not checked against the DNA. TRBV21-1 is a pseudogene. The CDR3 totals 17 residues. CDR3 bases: TGTGCCAGCAGCCTCCAGGGACTATCCCCGCCCCTCTACGAGCAGTACTTC. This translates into CASSLQGLSPPLYEQYF.

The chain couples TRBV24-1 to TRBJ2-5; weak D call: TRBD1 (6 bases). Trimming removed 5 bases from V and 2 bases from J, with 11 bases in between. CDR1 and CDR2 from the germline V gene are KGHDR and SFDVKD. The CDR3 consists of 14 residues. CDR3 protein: CATSGSGTQETQYF. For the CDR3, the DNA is TGTGCCACCAGTGGGTCCGGGACACAAGAGACCCAGTACTTC.

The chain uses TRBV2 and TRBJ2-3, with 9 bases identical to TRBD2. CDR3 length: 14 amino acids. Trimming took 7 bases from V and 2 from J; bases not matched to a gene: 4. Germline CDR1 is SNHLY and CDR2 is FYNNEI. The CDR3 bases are TGTGCCAGCACAGCGGGGGGCCTCACAGATACGCAGTATTTT. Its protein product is CASTAGGLTDTQYF.

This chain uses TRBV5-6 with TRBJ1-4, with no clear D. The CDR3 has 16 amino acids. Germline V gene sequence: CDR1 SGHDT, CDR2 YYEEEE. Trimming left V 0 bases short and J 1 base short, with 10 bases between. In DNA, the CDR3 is TGTGCCAGCAGCTTGGCCGTACCACTAACTAATGAAAAACTGTTTTTT. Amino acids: CASSLAVPLTNEKLFF.

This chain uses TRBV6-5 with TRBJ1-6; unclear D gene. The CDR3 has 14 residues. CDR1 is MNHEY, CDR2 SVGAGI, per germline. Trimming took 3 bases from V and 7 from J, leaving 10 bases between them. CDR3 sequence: CASSYARSNSPLHF. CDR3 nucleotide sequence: TGTGCCAGCAGTTATGCACGGTCCAATTCACCCCTCCACTTT.

The CDR3 DNA sequence: TGTGCCAGCAGCGCCCGGTCGGCTAGCGGGGGGGCCAAAGATACGCAGTATTTT. Translating it yields CASSARSASGGAKDTQYF. The chain is built from TRBV7-6 and TRBJ2-3, with 12 bases that match TRBD2. J lost 5 bases, V lost 5 bases, and 14 bases had no gene match. Germline V gene lookup returns CDR1 SGHVS and CDR2 FNYEAQ. This CDR3 contains 18 residues.

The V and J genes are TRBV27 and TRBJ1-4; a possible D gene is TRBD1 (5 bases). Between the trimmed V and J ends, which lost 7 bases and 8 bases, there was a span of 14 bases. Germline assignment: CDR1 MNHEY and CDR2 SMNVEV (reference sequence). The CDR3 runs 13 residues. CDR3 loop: CASMTVGGEKLFF. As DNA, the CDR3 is TGTGCCAGCATGACAGTGGGAGGGGAAAAACTGTTTTTT.

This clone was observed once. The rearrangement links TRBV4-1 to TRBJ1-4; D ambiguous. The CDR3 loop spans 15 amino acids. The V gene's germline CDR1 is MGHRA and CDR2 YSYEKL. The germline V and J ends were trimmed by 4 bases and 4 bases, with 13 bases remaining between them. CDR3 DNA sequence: TGCGCCAGCAGCCCCGACCGGGTCTTTAATGAAAAACTGTTTTTT. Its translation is CASSPDRVFNEKLFF.

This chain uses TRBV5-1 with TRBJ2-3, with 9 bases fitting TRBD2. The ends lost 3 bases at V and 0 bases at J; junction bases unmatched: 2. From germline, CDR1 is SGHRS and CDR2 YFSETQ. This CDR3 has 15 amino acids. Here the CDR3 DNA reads TGCGCCAGCAGCTCCACTAGCGGGAGCACAGATACGCAGTATTTT. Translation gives CASSSTSGSTDTQYF.

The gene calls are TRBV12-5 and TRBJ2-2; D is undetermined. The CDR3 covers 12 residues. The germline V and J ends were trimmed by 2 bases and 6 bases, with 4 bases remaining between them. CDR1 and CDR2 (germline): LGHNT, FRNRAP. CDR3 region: CASGLTAGELFF. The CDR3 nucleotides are TGTGCTAGTGGTTTGACTGCCGGGGAGCTGTTTTTT.

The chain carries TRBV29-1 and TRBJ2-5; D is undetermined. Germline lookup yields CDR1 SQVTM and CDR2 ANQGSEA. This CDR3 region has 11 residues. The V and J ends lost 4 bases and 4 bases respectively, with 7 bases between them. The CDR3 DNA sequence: TGCAGCGTTGGGCCTAGAGAGACCCAGTACTTC. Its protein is CSVGPRETQYF. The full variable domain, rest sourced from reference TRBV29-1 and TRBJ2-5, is SAVISQKPSRDICQRGTSLTIQCQVDSQVTMMFWYRQQPGQSLTLIATANQGSEATYESGFVIDKFPISRPNLTFSTLTVSNMSPEDSSIYLCSVGPRETQYFGPGTRLLVL.

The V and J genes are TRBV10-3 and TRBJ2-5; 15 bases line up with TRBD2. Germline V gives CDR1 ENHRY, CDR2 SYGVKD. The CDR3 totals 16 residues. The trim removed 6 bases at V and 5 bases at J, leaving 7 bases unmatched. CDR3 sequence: CAIRRGLAGGRETQYF. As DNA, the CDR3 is TGTGCCATCAGGCGAGGACTAGCGGGGGGGCGTGAGACCCAGTACTTC.

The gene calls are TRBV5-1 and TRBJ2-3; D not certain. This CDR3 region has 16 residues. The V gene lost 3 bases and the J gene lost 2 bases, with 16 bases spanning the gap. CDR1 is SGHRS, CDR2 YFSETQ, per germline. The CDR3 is CASSSTYRSFTDTQYF. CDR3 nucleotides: TGCGCCAGCAGCTCTACTTACAGATCATTCACAGATACGCAGTATTTT. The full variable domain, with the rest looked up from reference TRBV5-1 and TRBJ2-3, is KAGVTQTPRYLIKTRGQQVTLSCSPISGHRSVSWYQQTPGQGLQFLFEYFSETQRNKGNFPGRFSGRQFSNSRSEMNVSTLELGDSALYLCASSSTYRSFTDTQYFGPGTRLTVL.

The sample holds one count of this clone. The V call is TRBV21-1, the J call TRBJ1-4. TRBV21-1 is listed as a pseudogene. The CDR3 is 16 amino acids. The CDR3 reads CASSSSLNWVEEKLFF. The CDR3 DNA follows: TGTGCCAGCAGCTCTAGCCTAAATTGGGTTGAGGAAAAACTGTTTTTT.

The CDR3 DNA follows: TGTGCCAGCAGGAAGGACAGAACAGGAAGTTCACCCCTCCACTTT. It translates to CASRKDRTGSSPLHF. The V call is TRBV11-2, the J call TRBJ1-6; TRBD1 is a possible D gene (6 bases). Trimming took off 6 bases at V and 9 bases at J, with 18 bases between the two ends. This CDR3 contains 15 residues. CDR1 is SGHAT, CDR2 FQNNGV, per germline.

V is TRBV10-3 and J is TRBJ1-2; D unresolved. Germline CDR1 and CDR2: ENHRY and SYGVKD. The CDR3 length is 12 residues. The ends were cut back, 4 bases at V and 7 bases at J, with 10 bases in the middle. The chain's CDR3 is CAISGGEGGYTF. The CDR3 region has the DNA TGTGCCATCAGTGGGGGTGAGGGTGGCTACACCTTC.

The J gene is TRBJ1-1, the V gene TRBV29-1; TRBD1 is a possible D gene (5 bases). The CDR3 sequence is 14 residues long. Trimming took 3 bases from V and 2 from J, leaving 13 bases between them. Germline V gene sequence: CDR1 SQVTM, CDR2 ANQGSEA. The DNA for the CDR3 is TGCAGCGTTGATATGGTGGGGCTCAACACTGAAGCTTTCTTT. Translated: CSVDMVGLNTEAFF.

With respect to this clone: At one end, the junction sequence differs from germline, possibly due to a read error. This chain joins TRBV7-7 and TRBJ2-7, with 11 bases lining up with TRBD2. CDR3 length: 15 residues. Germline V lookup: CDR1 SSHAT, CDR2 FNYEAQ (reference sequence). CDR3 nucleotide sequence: TGTGCTAGCAGCCCCGGGACTAGCGGAGCCTACGAGCAGTACTTC. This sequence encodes CASSPGTSGAYEQYF.

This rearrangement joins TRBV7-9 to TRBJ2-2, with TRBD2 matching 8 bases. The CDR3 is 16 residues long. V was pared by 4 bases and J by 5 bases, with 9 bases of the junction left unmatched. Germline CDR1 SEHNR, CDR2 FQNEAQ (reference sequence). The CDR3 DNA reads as TGTGCCAGCAGCTCAACGGGGGGGCCAAGAACCGGGGAGCTGTTTTTT. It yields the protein CASSSTGGPRTGELFF.

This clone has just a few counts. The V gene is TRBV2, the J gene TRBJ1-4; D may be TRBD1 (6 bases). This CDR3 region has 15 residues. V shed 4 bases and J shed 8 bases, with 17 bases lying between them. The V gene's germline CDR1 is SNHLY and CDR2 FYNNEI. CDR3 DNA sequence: TGTGCCAGCAGTGGCCAGGGGTTGGCCGAAGAAAAACTGTTTTTT. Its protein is CASSGQGLAEEKLFF.

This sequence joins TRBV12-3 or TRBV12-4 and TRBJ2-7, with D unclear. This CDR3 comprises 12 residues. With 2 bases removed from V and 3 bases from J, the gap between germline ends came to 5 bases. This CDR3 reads CASSLSGYEQYF. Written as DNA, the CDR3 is TGTGCCAGCAGTTTATCGGGCTACGAGCAGTACTTC.

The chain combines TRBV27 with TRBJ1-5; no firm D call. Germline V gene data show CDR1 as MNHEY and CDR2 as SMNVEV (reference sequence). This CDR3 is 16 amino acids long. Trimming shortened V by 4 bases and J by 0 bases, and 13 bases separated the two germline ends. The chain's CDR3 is CASSSLGVYSNQPQHF. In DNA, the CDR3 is TGTGCCAGCAGTTCCTTGGGAGTGTATAGCAATCAGCCCCAGCATTTT.

As DNA, the CDR3 is TGCGCCAGCAGCGCGGGACAGGGGGTATCCTACGAGCAGTACTTC. Translated: CASSAGQGVSYEQYF. The J gene is TRBJ2-7, the V gene TRBV5-1; 11 bases line up with TRBD1. This CDR3 comprises 15 residues. V was clipped by 4 bases and J by 1 base; unmatched bases: 4. CDR1 is SGHRS, CDR2 YFSETQ, per germline.

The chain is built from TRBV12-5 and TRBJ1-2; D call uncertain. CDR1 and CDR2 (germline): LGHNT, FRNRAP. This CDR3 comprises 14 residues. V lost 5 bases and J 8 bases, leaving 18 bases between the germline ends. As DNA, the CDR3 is TGTGCTAGTGGTCCCCTCCCCAATTGGGAGGGCTACACCTTC. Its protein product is CASGPLPNWEGYTF.

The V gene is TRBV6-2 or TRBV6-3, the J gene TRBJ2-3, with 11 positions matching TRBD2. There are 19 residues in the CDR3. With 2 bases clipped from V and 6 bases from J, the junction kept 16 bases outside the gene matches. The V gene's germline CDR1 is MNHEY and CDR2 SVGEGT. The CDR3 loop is CASSYLTSGGHKGGDTQYF. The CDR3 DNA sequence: TGTGCCAGCAGTTACCTAACTAGCGGGGGCCACAAAGGTGGGGATACGCAGTATTTT.

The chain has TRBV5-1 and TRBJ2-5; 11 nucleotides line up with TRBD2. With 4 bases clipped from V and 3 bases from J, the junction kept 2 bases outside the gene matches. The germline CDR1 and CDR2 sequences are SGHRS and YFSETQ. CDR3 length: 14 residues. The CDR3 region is CASSPGLAEETQYF. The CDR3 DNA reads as TGCGCCAGCAGCCCGGGACTAGCGGAAGAGACCCAGTACTTC.

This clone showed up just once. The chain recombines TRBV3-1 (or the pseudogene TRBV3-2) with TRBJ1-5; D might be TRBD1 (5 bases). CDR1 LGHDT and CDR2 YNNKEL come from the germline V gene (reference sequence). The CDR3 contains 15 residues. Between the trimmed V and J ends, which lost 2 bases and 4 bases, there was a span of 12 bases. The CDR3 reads CASSQRGDGNQPQHF. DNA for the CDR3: TGTGCCAGCAGCCAACGGGGGGATGGTAATCAGCCCCAGCATTTT.